Listed below are T cell receptor beta chains from one sample, sequenced in a study of blood T cell repertoires in COVID-19. The protocol was immunoSEQ multiplex PCR, while the TCRdb copy is restricted to in-frame clones and leaves out a portion. Of roughly 110,000 clones listed, roughly 80% are singletons. Input material: peripheral blood. Source of these receptors: a human donor in a cohort sampled during active COVID-19. The CDR3 runs from the conserved cysteine through the conserved F or W. Fields, in order: CDR3 DNA, CDR3 protein, clone size, D gene, V gene, J gene. A D gene is named only where the DNA matches it firmly. The size entry is marked missing in some rows and otherwise reads once, few, many or a size class.

cdr3_nt: TGTGCCAGCTCACCACGGACTAGCGGGAGGACGGGCACAGATACGCAGTATTTT
cdr3_aa: CASSPRTSGRTGTDTQYF
clone_size: NA
d_call: TRBD2
v_call: TRBV18
j_call: TRBJ2-3

cdr3_nt: TGTGCCTGGATGGGGCCAATTAGTTCTCGGGAGCAGTACTTC
cdr3_aa: CAWMGPISSREQYF
clone_size: NA
d_call: NA
v_call: TRBV30
j_call: TRBJ2-7

cdr3_nt: TGCGCCAGCAGCGATTCTAGCGGGAGAAACGAGCAGTTCTTC
cdr3_aa: CASSDSSGRNEQFF
clone_size: NA
d_call: TRBD2
v_call: TRBV5-1
j_call: TRBJ2-1

cdr3_nt: TGTGCCAGCACTAACTCAGGAACTTTCTATGGCTACACCTTC
cdr3_aa: CASTNSGTFYGYTF
clone_size: once
d_call: NA
v_call: TRBV9
j_call: TRBJ1-2

cdr3_nt: TGCGCCAGCAGCTTGATACAGGGCCCCTACGAGCAGTACTTC
cdr3_aa: CASSLIQGPYEQYF
clone_size: few
d_call: NA
v_call: TRBV5-1
j_call: TRBJ2-7

cdr3_nt: TGTGCCAGCAGTTTAGGTCGGTTGAGCTCTGGAAACACCATATATTTT
cdr3_aa: CASSLGRLSSGNTIYF
clone_size: NA
d_call: NA
v_call: TRBV27
j_call: TRBJ1-3

cdr3_nt: TGTGCCAGCAGCCAATCCACCGCCGGCGGGCAGTACTTC
cdr3_aa: CASSQSTAGGQYF
clone_size: NA
d_call: NA
v_call: TRBV3-1/TRBV3-2
j_call: TRBJ2-7

cdr3_nt: TGTGCCAGCAGTTTCTGGACAGGGCGACAGCCCCAGCATTTT
cdr3_aa: CASSFWTGRQPQHF
clone_size: NA
d_call: TRBD1
v_call: TRBV6-2/TRBV6-3
j_call: TRBJ1-5

cdr3_nt: TGTGCCAGCAGTGAGGAGACAGGGGGCTGGTACGAGCAGTACTTC
cdr3_aa: CASSEETGGWYEQYF
clone_size: NA
d_call: TRBD1
v_call: TRBV2
j_call: TRBJ2-7

cdr3_nt: TGTGCCAGCAGTGGCCTACAGGGGGCAAGCACAGATACGCAGTATTTT
cdr3_aa: CASSGLQGASTDTQYF
clone_size: once
d_call: TRBD1
v_call: TRBV2
j_call: TRBJ2-3

cdr3_nt: TGTGCCAGCACCTATAGCATAAAGCAGTTCTTC
cdr3_aa: CASTYSIKQFF
clone_size: NA
d_call: NA
v_call: TRBV12-3/TRBV12-4
j_call: TRBJ2-1

cdr3_nt: TGTGCCAGCATCCTTGGGGGGACTAACTATGGCTACACCTTC
cdr3_aa: CASILGGTNYGYTF
clone_size: NA
d_call: NA
v_call: TRBV28
j_call: TRBJ1-2

cdr3_nt: TGTGCCAGTAGTATGGGGGCCGTCTACGAGCAGTACTTC
cdr3_aa: CASSMGAVYEQYF
clone_size: NA
d_call: NA
v_call: TRBV19
j_call: TRBJ2-7

cdr3_nt: TGCGCCAGCAGCTCTGACAGGGTGAATGGCTACACCTTC
cdr3_aa: CASSSDRVNGYTF
clone_size: once
d_call: TRBD1
v_call: TRBV5-1
j_call: TRBJ1-2

cdr3_nt: TGTGCCATCAGTGAAGGGGAAGGAATAGATACGCAGTATTTT
cdr3_aa: CAISEGEGIDTQYF
clone_size: NA
d_call: NA
v_call: TRBV10-3
j_call: TRBJ2-3

cdr3_nt: TGCGCCAGCAGCCCCTCCGGGACATATACCGGGGAGCTGTTTTTT
cdr3_aa: CASSPSGTYTGELFF
clone_size: NA
d_call: NA
v_call: TRBV5-1
j_call: TRBJ2-2

cdr3_nt: TGTGCCAGCAGAAGACAGGGGGGAAACACCGGGGAGCTGTTTTTT
cdr3_aa: CASRRQGGNTGELFF
clone_size: NA
d_call: TRBD1
v_call: TRBV28
j_call: TRBJ2-2

cdr3_nt: TGTGCCAGCAAAAAGGGGGCAGGCCAAGAGACCCAGTACTTC
cdr3_aa: CASKKGAGQETQYF
clone_size: NA
d_call: TRBD1
v_call: TRBV7-2
j_call: TRBJ2-5

cdr3_nt: TGTGCCAGCAGTGAACATCCAAGGGGTGGGAATTCACCCCTCCACTTT
cdr3_aa: CASSEHPRGGNSPLHF
clone_size: NA
d_call: NA
v_call: TRBV6-4
j_call: TRBJ1-6

cdr3_nt: TGTGCCAGCAGTTTCCAAAATTCACCCCTCCACTTT
cdr3_aa: CASSFQNSPLHF
clone_size: NA
d_call: NA
v_call: TRBV27
j_call: TRBJ1-6

cdr3_nt: TGTGCCAGCAGCCGATATAGCGGGAGTTGGGACTATGAGCAGTTCTTC
cdr3_aa: CASSRYSGSWDYEQFF
clone_size: NA
d_call: TRBD2
v_call: TRBV3-1/TRBV3-2
j_call: TRBJ2-1

cdr3_nt: TGTGCCATCAGTGAATTAGCGGGAACCAATGAGCAGTTCTTC
cdr3_aa: CAISELAGTNEQFF
clone_size: NA
d_call: TRBD2
v_call: TRBV10-3
j_call: TRBJ2-1